This T cell receptor (beta chain) is from a study of blood T cell repertoires in COVID-19 (dated by TCRdb to 2020 to 2022). For context, the study as a whole: Samples covering the acute and convalescent phases of COVID-19 were provided by collaborators in the United States, Italy and Spain. The repertoires were made available in a free public database intended to serve as a resource for research on the immune response to SARS-CoV-2. Where HLA class I and class II types were available, the types were taken from metadata supplied by the sample provider, not from assay-based typing. Deeply sampled blood TCRbeta repertoires from subjects exposed to, actively infected with, or recovered from COVID-19 were included in the dataset. Sample metadata almost always included a de-identified subject ID, COVID-19 status, age in years and sex. The material from the prospective study consisted of cDNA or gDNA derived from T cells, B-cell-depleted T cells, or PBMCs. Samples came from the ongoing ImmuneRACE study (first 160 participants) plus 1,254 subjects from 6 global collaborators. The full study reports these points: The amount of clinical and demographic metadata varied by source and participant and was provided uncurated.

Based on the germline V gene, the CDR1 and CDR2 sequences are SQVTM and ANQGSEA. Trimming removed 3 bases from V and 4 bases from J; the gene matches leave 5 bases unexplained. The CDR3 runs 13 residues from the cysteine to the phenylalanine. Only CDR3 DNA remains: 39 bases, in frame from the first base. TCRbeta CDR3 regions were amplified from genomic DNA using the immunoSEQ Assay, a bias-controlled multiplex PCR. The source study handled its data this way. Within the assay, amplification of reference gene primers was used to estimate how many nucleated cells each sample contained. Sequence reads were collapsed and filtered to measure the absolute abundance of every unique TCRbeta CDR3 rearrangement. Productive Simpson clonality was computed per sample as the square root of Simpson's diversity index over productive rearrangements. What TCRdb holds here is the immuneACCESS table cut down to in-frame rearrangements. Part of the clones is not present; checked against another copy, under half of the missing clones reflect an unresolved V gene, and the others are unexplained. The V and J calls and clone size were taken over from that table, and D and trimming were inferred from the DNA. Present in this sample are under 200,000 clones, 85% to 90% of which were seen just once. The ten largest clones capture 6% of the sample.

A word on this clone: Its specific antigen is unknown. Base-call qualities are not available, and no considerably larger clone is one nucleotide away.

The collaborating institutions used their own protocols to collect whole blood in K2EDTA tubes. Collaborator samples were shipped for TCRbeta analysis as frozen whole blood, isolated PBMCs, or DNA extracted from either sample type. Input material: peripheral blood. In this chain, TRBV29-1 is recombined with TRBJ2-5; 7 central bases correspond to TRBD1. The receptor comes from a man in his forties with active or convalescent COVID-19. The CDR3 has the sequence CSVDTQGRETQYF. The sequenced DNA is TGCAGCGTTGACACACAGGGGAGAGAGACCCAGTACTTC.